The 29 T cell receptor beta chains reported below all come from one sample, sequenced in a study of T cells in Graves' hyperthyroidism and ophthalmopathy. Regions amplified from RNA transcripts were the TCR beta CDR3 regions. The TCR CDR3 was amplified in a first-round RT-PCR using the HTBI primer set. TCRdb independently ran MiXCR on the multiplex PCR reads; one entry per CDR3 protein. The sample carries about 680,000 distinct CDR3 sequences, approximately 40% recorded once. What was sequenced was blood. These receptors were collected from a woman in her thirties or forties with Graves' hyperthyroidism.

V and J are TRBV7-2 and TRBJ1-6; D is ambiguous. CDR3 length equals 15 residues. Germline V CDR1 and CDR2: SGHTA, FQGNSA. V was pared by 5 bases and J by 9 bases, with 17 bases between. In DNA, the CDR3 is TGTGCCAGCAGCCTAGGAAGACACCTCGGTTCACCCCTCCACTTT. As protein: CASSLGRHLGSPLHF. The variable domain in full, with the rest retrieved from reference TRBV7-2 and TRBJ1-6, is GAGVSQSPSNKVTEKGKDVELRCDPISGHTALYWYRQSLGQGLEFLIYFQGNSAPDKSGLPSDRFSAERTGGSVSTLTIQRTQQEDSAVYLCASSLGRHLGSPLHFGNGTRLTVT.

This clonotype showed up just once. The junction and the germline gene differ at one end; a read error may be behind it. The chain combines TRBV19 with TRBJ2-2; TRBD2 might be the D (5 bases). Per germline, CDR1 LNHDA and CDR2 SQIVND (reference sequence). The length of the CDR3 is 14 residues. This chain's CDR3 is CASSFRVGTGELLF. The DNA for the CDR3 is TGTGCCAGTAGTTTTAGAGTCGGCACCGGGGAGCTGCTTTTT.

The table lists this clonotype with many counts. The chain couples TRBV20-1 to TRBJ2-7; 7 bases match TRBD2. This CDR3 comprises 15 residues. Germline trimming cut 3 bases from V and 0 bases from J; bases unmatched to any gene: 8. In germline, CDR1 is DFQATT, CDR2 SNEGSKA (reference sequence). In nucleotides, the CDR3 is TGCAGTGCTAGCCCCTTGGGGGGGGACTCCTACGAGCAGTACTTC. Translation: CSASPLGGDSYEQYF.

This clonotype was seen a few times. CDR3 bases: TGTGCCAGCAGTTTAGTTGTCGGGACTTCACCCCTCCACTTT. Encoded protein: CASSLVVGTSPLHF. The chain is built from TRBV28 and TRBJ1-6; possibly TRBD1 for D (5 bases). From germline, CDR1 is MDHEN and CDR2 SYDVKM. V was pared by 2 bases and J by 9 bases, with 11 bases between. The CDR3 runs to 14 residues.

Remarks on this clonotype: Its ends do not fully match the called genes, so a read error is possible. V and J are TRBV2 and TRBJ2-6, with 15 nucleotides matching TRBD2. There are 15 residues in the CDR3. Germline values: CDR1 SNHLY, CDR2 FYNNEI. CDR3 residues: CASSGGLAGGNVLTF. The CDR3 DNA is TGTGCCAGCAGTGGGGGACTAGCGGGGGGCAACGTCCTGACTTTC.

The table lists this clonotype with many counts. The chain has TRBV7-9 and TRBJ1-2; D is perhaps TRBD1 (5 bases). This CDR3 has 16 residues. Germline CDR1 SEHNR, CDR2 FQNEAQ (reference sequence). V was cut by 3 bases and J by 2 bases, with 16 bases left in between. The CDR3 DNA reads TGTGCCAGCAGCTTCGAAGGGGTTTTGGCCAACTATGGCTACACCTTC. This codes for CASSFEGVLANYGYTF.

There are many counts of this clonotype. The chain carries TRBV29-1 and TRBJ1-2; D remains ambiguous. V gave up 1 base and J gave up 8 bases, with 17 bases separating them. Germline V CDR1 and CDR2: SQVTM, ANQGSEA. The CDR3 is 14 residues long. The CDR3 loop reads CSVEVQASSGGYTF. The CDR3, as DNA: TGCAGCGTTGAAGTGCAGGCCTCCTCCGGGGGCTACACCTTC.

Note on this clonotype: This could be a read error, since a much larger clone is one nucleotide away. The V call is TRBV7-9, the J call TRBJ1-1; D perhaps matches TRBD1 (6 bases). The CDR3 runs to 13 residues. Germline CDR1 and CDR2: SEHNR and FQNEAQ (reference sequence). In DNA form, the CDR3 reads TGTACCAGCAGCTTACAGGGCCTGGGTGAAGCTTTCTTT. This gives the protein CTSSLQGLGEAFF. The complete variable domain, with remaining parts taken from reference TRBV7-9 and TRBJ1-1, reads DTGVSQNPRHKITKRGQNVTFRCDPISEHNRLYWYRQTLGQGPEFLTYFQNEAQLEKSRLLSDRFSAERPKGSFSTLEIQRTEQGDSAMYLCTSSLQGLGEAFFGQGTRLTVV.

The genes are TRBV20-1 and TRBJ2-7, with 12 positions matching TRBD2. The CDR3 loop spans 13 amino acids. CDR1 DFQATT and CDR2 SNEGSKA come from the germline V gene (reference sequence). The CDR3 nucleotides read TGCATGCAGACTAGCGGGAGTCTGTACGAGCAGTACTTC. Protein: CMQTSGSLYEQYF.

This clonotype was recorded at least ten times. One end of the junction is discordant with germline, which a read error may explain. V is TRBV5-1 and J is TRBJ1-1, with D perhaps TRBD1 (5 bases). The CDR3 is 12 residues long. Looked up from germline, CDR1 is SGHRS and CDR2 is YFSETQ. CDR3 in amino acids: CASSLDSTEAFF. The CDR3 nucleotides read TGTGCCAGCAGTCTCGACAGCACTGAAGCTTTCTTT.

The rearrangement links TRBV2 to TRBJ1-2, with TRBD1 as a possible D gene (5 bases). V was clipped by 4 bases and J by 4 bases, with 13 bases between them. Per germline, CDR1 SNHLY and CDR2 FYNNEI. This CDR3 has 14 residues. CDR3 DNA sequence: TGTGCCAGCAGTGGAGGCCAGGGTAGCTATGGCTACACCTTC. Translating gives CASSGGQGSYGYTF.

Only a few counts were recorded for this clonotype. The V call is TRBV11-3, the J call TRBJ2-7, with D tentatively TRBD1 or TRBD2 (5 bases each). V was shortened by 0 bases and J by 6 bases, with 15 bases between the two germline ends. Germline V gene data show CDR1 as SGHNT and CDR2 as YENEEA. There are 15 residues in the CDR3. CDR3 in amino acids: CASSLEGTERGEQYF. As DNA, the CDR3 is TGTGCCAGCAGCTTAGAAGGGACCGAAAGGGGCGAGCAGTACTTC.

The J gene is TRBJ2-2, the V gene TRBV2; D is ambiguous. Looked up from germline, CDR1 is SNHLY and CDR2 is FYNNEI. V lost 3 bases, J lost 2 bases, and 7 bases lay in between. The CDR3 is 14 amino acids. In nucleotides, the CDR3 is TGTGCCAGCAGTGATTGGACCAACACCGGGGAGCTGTTTTTT. Translated, it gives CASSDWTNTGELFF. Full variable domain (outside the CDR3, taken from reference TRBV2 and TRBJ2-2): EPEVTQTPSHQVTQMGQEVILRCVPISNHLYFYWYRQILGQKVEFLVSFYNNEISEKSEIFDDQFSVERPDGSNFTLKIRSTKLEDSAMYFCASSDWTNTGELFFGEGSRLTVL.

This clonotype was picked up a small number of times. Being one base from a much bigger clone, this may be a read error. This rearrangement joins TRBV20-1 to TRBJ1-2; possible D gene TRBD1, 6 bases. Germline CDR1 and CDR2: DFQATT and SNEGSKA (reference sequence). CDR3 length: 11 amino acids. The CDR3 bases are TGCAGTGCTCCGGACAGCTATGGCTACTCCTTC. Amino acids: CSAPDSYGYSF.

This clonotype has more than one count but fewer than ten. The chain links TRBV7-2 to TRBJ1-2; D perhaps matches TRBD1 (6 bases). The CDR3 loop spans 16 amino acids. Trimming shortened V by 5 bases and J by 4 bases, and 20 bases separated the two germline ends. Per germline, CDR1 SGHTA and CDR2 FQGNSA. The CDR3: CASSQVHPTGPYGYTF. The CDR3 DNA is TGTGCCAGCAGCCAAGTCCATCCGACAGGCCCCTATGGCTACACCTTC.

This clonotype has ten or more counts. The chain couples TRBV24-1 to TRBJ2-5; 7 nucleotides match TRBD2. Germline V lookup: CDR1 KGHDR, CDR2 SFDVKD. The length of the CDR3 is 15 residues. V lost 8 bases, J lost 3 bases, and 11 bases stayed unmatched. The CDR3 bases are TGTGCCACCAAGGGGCCAGCGGGAATGGAAGAGACCCAGTACTTC. Translating gives CATKGPAGMEETQYF.

Notes on this clonotype: One end of the junction varies from germline; a read error may be responsible. The chain employs TRBV4-3 and TRBJ2-2; TRBD1 matches at 10 bases. The CDR3 is 15 amino acids. Per the germline V gene, CDR1 is LGHNA and CDR2 is YSLEER. The CDR3 spells CASSQGQGWNGELVF. For the CDR3, the DNA is TGCGCCAGCAGCCAGGGACAGGGGTGGAACGGGGAGCTGGTTTTT.

V and J are TRBV12-3 or TRBV12-4 and TRBJ1-1; D might be TRBD1 (6 bases). The ends were cut back, 3 bases at V and 11 bases at J, with 13 bases in the middle. The CDR3 is made up of 12 amino acids. The CDR3, as DNA: TGTGCCAGCAGTTTCTCAGGGGCTGGGGCTTTCTTT. Protein: CASSFSGAGAFF.

Details on this clonotype: The germline gene is not matched at one end of the junction; a read error may be the cause. This chain connects TRBV19 to TRBJ1-1; no clear D gene. The CDR3 contains 13 residues. Germline V gene data show CDR1 as LNHDA and CDR2 as SQIVND (reference sequence). The CDR3 region is CASGIISDTEAFF. For the CDR3, the DNA is TGTGCCAGTGGTATAATCTCAGACACTGAAGCTTTCTTT.

This clonotype showed up just a few times. The V gene is TRBV20-1, the J gene TRBJ1-1, with D tentatively TRBD1 (6 bases). CDR3 length equals 14 residues. The germline V gene has CDR1 DFQATT and CDR2 SNEGSKA (reference sequence). V dropped 0 bases and J dropped 4 bases, with 12 bases sitting between them. The CDR3 loop reads CSAREGGRVTEAFF. Written as DNA, the CDR3 is TGCAGTGCTAGAGAGGGGGGCAGGGTCACTGAAGCTTTCTTT.

With respect to this clonotype: This may come from a read error, since a much larger clone is one base off. The chain links TRBV29-1 to TRBJ2-3; the D gene is possibly TRBD2 (6 bases). CDR1 and CDR2 from the germline V gene are SQVTM and ANQGSEA. The CDR3 extends over 15 amino acids. V was trimmed by 5 bases and J by 2 bases, leaving 17 bases between them. CDR3 DNA: TGCAGCGTTAGGCGGGAACAGGAGAACACAGATACGCAGTATTTT. Translation: CSVRREQENTDTQYF.

V and J are TRBV15 and TRBJ1-1; D is unclear. Germline CDR1 reads LNHNV; CDR2 reads YYDKDF (reference sequence). Trimming cost V 3 bases and J 3 bases, with 14 bases left between them. The CDR3 loop spans 15 amino acids. In DNA, the CDR3 is TGTGCCACCAGCAGCTTGGCCGGTGGATACACTGAAGCTTTCTTT. Protein sequence: CATSSLAGGYTEAFF.

This clonotype appeared many times. This chain joins TRBV7-9 and TRBJ1-1; D is possibly TRBD1 (5 bases). Trimming took 5 bases from V and 1 from J, leaving 11 bases between them. Germline loops: CDR1 SEHNR, CDR2 FQNEAQ (reference sequence). The CDR3 totals 14 residues. CDR3 residues: CASSPRQGNTEAFF. The CDR3 region has the DNA TGTGCCAGCAGCCCCCGTCAGGGGAACACTGAAGCTTTCTTT.

This clonotype was picked up a small number of times. The J gene is TRBJ1-3, the V gene TRBV3-1; possibly TRBD1 for D (5 bases). Germline loops: CDR1 LGHDT, CDR2 YNNKEL (reference sequence). The CDR3 totals 13 residues. Trimming took off 0 bases at V and 6 bases at J, with 6 bases between the two ends. In nucleotides, the CDR3 is TGTGCCAGCAGCCAAGAGGGGACAAACACCATATATTTT. It translates to CASSQEGTNTIYF.

This clonotype was recorded a few times. The chain joins TRBV12-3 or TRBV12-4 to TRBJ1-1, with 8 bases fitting TRBD1. The CDR3 sequence is 14 residues long. V lost 5 bases, J lost 4 bases, and 6 bases stayed unmatched. In nucleotides, the CDR3 is TGTGCCAGCAGTCCGACAGGGGTTGTCACTGAAGCTTTCTTT. Its translation: CASSPTGVVTEAFF.

This clonotype was recorded at least ten times. V usage is TRBV7-2 and J usage is TRBJ2-2, with TRBD2 matching 13 bases. Germline-derived CDR1 and CDR2 are SGHTA and FQGNSA. The V gene end was trimmed by 6 bases and the J gene end by 7 bases; junction bases not matched to a gene: 8. This CDR3 region has 16 residues. The CDR3 loop is CASSPWTSGGSGELFF. The CDR3 DNA reads TGTGCCAGCAGTCCATGGACTAGCGGGGGCAGCGGGGAGCTGTTTTTT.

This clonotype has a handful of counts. The chain uses TRBV12-3 or TRBV12-4 and TRBJ2-5; D is unclear. CDR3 length: 16 amino acids. Trimming left V 7 bases short and J 2 bases short, with 20 bases between. CDR3 coding DNA: TGTGCCAGCACGAAGACCCGGTGGGTTGAGCAAGAGACCCAGTACTTC. It encodes CASTKTRWVEQETQYF.

The DNA for the CDR3 is TGCGCCAGCAGCCAGGGCGTGAGGGGGCATAGCCAAGAGACCCAGTACTTC. Its protein is CASSQGVRGHSQETQYF. V usage is TRBV4-3 and J usage is TRBJ2-5, with 7 positions matching TRBD1. The CDR3 loop spans 17 amino acids. CDR1 and CDR2 (germline): LGHNA, YSLEER. V was clipped by 3 bases and J by 1 base; unmatched bases: 11.

This clonotype was detected ten times or more. The V gene is TRBV10-3, the J gene TRBJ1-2, with D unclear. The CDR3 length is 16 residues. Germline CDR1 ENHRY, CDR2 SYGVKD. V gave up 3 bases and J gave up 0 bases, with 14 bases separating them. This CDR3 is CAISDTRALANYGYTF. The DNA of the CDR3 is TGTGCCATCAGTGACACGAGGGCCTTAGCTAACTATGGCTACACCTTC.